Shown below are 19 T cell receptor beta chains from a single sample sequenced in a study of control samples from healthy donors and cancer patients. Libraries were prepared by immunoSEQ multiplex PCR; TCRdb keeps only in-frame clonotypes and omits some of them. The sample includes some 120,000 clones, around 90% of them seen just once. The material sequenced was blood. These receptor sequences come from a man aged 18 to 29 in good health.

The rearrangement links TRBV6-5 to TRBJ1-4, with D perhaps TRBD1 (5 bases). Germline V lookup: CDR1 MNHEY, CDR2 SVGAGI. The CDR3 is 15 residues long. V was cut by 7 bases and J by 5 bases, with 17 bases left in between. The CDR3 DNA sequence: TGTGCCAGCACCCGAGGGGATCCGACGAATGAAAAACTGTTTTTT. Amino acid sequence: CASTRGDPTNEKLFF.

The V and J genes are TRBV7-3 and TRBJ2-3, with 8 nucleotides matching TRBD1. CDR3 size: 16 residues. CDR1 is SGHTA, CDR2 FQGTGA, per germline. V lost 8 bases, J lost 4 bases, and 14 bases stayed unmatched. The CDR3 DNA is TGTGCCAGCGGACGAACAGGGGGAGGCTTATCAGATACGCAGTATTTT. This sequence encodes CASGRTGGGLSDTQYF.

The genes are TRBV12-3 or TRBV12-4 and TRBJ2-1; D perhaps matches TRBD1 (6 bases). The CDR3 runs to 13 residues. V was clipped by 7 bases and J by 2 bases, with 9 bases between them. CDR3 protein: CASKWGPYNEQFF. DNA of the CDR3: TGTGCCAGCAAGTGGGGGCCCTACAATGAGCAGTTCTTC.

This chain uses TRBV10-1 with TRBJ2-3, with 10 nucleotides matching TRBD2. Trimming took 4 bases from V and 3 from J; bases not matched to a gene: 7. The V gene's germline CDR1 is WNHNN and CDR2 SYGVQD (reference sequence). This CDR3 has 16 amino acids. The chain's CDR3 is CASSVAGSGGTDTQYF. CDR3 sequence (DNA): TGCGCCAGCAGTGTAGCGGGTAGCGGGGGGACAGATACGCAGTATTTT.

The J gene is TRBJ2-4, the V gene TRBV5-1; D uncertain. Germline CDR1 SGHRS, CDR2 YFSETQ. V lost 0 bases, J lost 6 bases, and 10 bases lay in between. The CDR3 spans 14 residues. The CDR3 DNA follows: TGCGCCAGCAGCTTGGTAGGGAATAGAAACATTCAGTACTTC. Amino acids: CASSLVGNRNIQYF. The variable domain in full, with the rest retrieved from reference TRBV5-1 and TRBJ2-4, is KAGVTQTPRYLIKTRGQQVTLSCSPISGHRSVSWYQQTPGQGLQFLFEYFSETQRNKGNFPGRFSGRQFSNSRSEMNVSTLELGDSALYLCASSLVGNRNIQYFGAGTRLSVL.

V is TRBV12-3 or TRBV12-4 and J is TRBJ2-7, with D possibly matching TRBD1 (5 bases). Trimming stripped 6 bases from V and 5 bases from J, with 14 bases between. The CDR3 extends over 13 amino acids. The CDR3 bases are TGTGCCAGCAGAGGGTTCGACAGTCACGAGCAGTACTTC. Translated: CASRGFDSHEQYF.

CDR3: CASSQGFGGNTEAFF. In DNA, the CDR3 is TGTGCCAGCAGCCAAGGTTTCGGCGGGAACACTGAAGCTTTCTTT. This sequence joins TRBV4-2 and TRBJ1-1; D is uncertain. Germline V gene lookup returns CDR1 LGHNA and CDR2 YNFKEQ. Trimming left V 1 base short and J 1 base short, with 10 bases between. The CDR3 consists of 15 residues.

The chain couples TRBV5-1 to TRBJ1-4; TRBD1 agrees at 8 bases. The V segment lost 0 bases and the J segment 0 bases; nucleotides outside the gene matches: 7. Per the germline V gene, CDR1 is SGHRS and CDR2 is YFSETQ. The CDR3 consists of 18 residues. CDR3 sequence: CASSLVQGAFATNEKLFF. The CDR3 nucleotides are TGCGCCAGCAGCTTGGTTCAGGGGGCTTTTGCAACTAATGAAAAACTGTTTTTT.

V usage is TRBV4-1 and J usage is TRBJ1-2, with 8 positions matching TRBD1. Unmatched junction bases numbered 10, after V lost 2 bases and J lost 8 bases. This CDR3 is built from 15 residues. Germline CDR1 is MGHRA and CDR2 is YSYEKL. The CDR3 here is CASSQKGQVGGGYTF. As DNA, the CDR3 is TGCGCCAGCAGCCAAAAGGGACAGGTTGGGGGGGGCTACACCTTC.

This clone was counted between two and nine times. The CDR3 is CASSSAGGPNEKLFF. CDR3 DNA: TGTGCCAGCAGCTCCGCAGGGGGCCCTAATGAAAAACTGTTTTTT. V gene TRBV7-2 combines with J gene TRBJ1-4; 8 bases fit TRBD1. Germline V CDR1 and CDR2: SGHTA, FQGNSA. V lost 4 bases and J lost 3; bases outside the gene matches: 4. The CDR3 has 15 residues.

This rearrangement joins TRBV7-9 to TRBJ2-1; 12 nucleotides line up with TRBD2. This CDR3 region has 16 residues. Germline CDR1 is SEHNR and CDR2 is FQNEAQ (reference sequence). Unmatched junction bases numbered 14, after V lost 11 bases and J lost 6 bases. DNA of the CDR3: TGTGCCGTCGAAAAAACTAGCGGGGGGCCTATCAATGAGCAGTTCTTC. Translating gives CAVEKTSGGPINEQFF.

CDR3 amino acids: CASSHPGQVQETQYF. In DNA, the CDR3 is TGTGCCAGCAGCCACCCGGGACAGGTCCAAGAGACCCAGTACTTC. This chain uses TRBV3-1 (or the pseudogene TRBV3-2) with TRBJ2-5, with 8 bases identical to TRBD1. CDR1 and CDR2 (germline): LGHDT, YNNKEL (reference sequence). CDR3 size: 15 residues. J gave up 1 base and V 3 bases, and 4 bases lay outside the gene matches.

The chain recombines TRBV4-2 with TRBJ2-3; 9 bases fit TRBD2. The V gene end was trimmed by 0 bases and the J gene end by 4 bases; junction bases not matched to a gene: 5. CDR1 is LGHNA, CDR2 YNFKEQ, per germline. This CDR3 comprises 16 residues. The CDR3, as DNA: TGTGCCAGCAGCCAAGAGGCGGGGGGGTTTCCAGATACGCAGTATTTT. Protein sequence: CASSQEAGGFPDTQYF.

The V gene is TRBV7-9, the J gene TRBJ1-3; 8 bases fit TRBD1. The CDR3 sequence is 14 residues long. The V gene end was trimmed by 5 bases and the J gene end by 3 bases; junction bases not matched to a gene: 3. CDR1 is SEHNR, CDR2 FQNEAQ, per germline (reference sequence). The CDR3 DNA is TGTGCCAGCAGCAGGACAGGGAGTGGAAACACCATATATTTT. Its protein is CASSRTGSGNTIYF.

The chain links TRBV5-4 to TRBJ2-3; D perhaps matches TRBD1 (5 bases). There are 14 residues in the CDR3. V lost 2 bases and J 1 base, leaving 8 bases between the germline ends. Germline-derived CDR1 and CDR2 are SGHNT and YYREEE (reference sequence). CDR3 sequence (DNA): TGTGCCAGCAGCTTCGGACAACGCACAGATACGCAGTATTTT. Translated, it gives CASSFGQRTDTQYF.

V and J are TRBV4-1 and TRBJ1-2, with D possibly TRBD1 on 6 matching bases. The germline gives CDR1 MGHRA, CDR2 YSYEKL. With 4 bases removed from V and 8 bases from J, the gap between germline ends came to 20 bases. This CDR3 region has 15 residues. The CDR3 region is CASSPGQVVLAGYTF. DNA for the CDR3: TGCGCCAGCAGCCCGGGACAAGTCGTTCTTGCCGGCTACACCTTC.

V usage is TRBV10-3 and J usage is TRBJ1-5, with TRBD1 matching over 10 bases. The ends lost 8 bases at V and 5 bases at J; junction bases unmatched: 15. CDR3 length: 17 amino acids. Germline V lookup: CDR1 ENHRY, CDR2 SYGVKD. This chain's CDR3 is CAISRGAGQGNHQPQHF. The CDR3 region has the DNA TGTGCCATCTCCAGAGGGGCGGGACAGGGGAACCATCAGCCCCAGCATTTT.

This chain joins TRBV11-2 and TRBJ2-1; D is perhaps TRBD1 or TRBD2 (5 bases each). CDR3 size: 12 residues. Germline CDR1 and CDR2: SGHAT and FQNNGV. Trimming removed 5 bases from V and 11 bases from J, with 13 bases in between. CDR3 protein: CASSLGERKQFF. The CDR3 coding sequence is TGTGCCAGCAGCCTAGGGGAGAGGAAGCAGTTCTTC.

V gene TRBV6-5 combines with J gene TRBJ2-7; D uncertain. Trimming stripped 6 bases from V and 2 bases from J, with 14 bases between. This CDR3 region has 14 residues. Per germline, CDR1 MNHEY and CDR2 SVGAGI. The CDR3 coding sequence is TGTGCCAGCAGCCAAATTGACGGAACCTACGAGCAGTACTTC. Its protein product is CASSQIDGTYEQYF.